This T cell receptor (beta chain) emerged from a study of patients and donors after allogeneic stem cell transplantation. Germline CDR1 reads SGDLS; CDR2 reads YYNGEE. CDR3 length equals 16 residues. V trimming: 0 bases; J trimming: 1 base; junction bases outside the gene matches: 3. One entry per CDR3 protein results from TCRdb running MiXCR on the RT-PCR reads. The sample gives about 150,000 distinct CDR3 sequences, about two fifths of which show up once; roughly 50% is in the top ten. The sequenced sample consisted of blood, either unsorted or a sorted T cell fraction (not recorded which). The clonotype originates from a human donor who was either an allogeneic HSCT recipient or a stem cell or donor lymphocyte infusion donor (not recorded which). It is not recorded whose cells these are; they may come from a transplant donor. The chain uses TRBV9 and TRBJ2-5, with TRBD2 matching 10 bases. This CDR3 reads CASSVVSGGGQETQYF. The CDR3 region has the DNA TGTGCCAGCAGCGTAGTGAGCGGGGGGGGCCAAGAGACCCAGTACTTC.